A selection of T cell receptor beta chains follows, all from one sample in a study of shared clonotypes between healthy human individuals. This table comes from immunoSEQ multiplex PCR, and its TCRdb copy is limited to in-frame clones, with some not included. The repertoire includes 1.5 million to 2.5 million clones, about 94% of them detected once, and more than 0.9% sits in the top ten. The sequenced sample was naive CD8+ T cells sorted from blood. The receptor set was obtained from a man younger than 35 in good health. CDR3s include the opening cysteine and the closing phenylalanine or tryptophan. The D gene is left open where the match is weak. Clone size is not always given. Where it is, it says once, few, many or a class for expanded clones.

abundance	d_gene	j_gene	v_gene	CDR3aa	CDR3nt
-	TRBD2	TRBJ2-1	TRBV7-6	CASSLAGSGGQFF	TGTGCCAGCAGCCTAGCGGGTAGCGGGGGGCAGTTCTTC
once	-	TRBJ1-3	TRBV11-2	CASSLGAGNTIYF	TGTGCCAGCAGCTTAGGGGCCGGAAACACCATATATTTT
-	TRBD2	TRBJ2-7	TRBV2	CASSETDAGGRDYEQYF	TGTGCCAGCAGTGAGACCGATGCGGGAGGTCGCGACTACGAGCAGTACTTC
-	TRBD1	TRBJ1-2	TRBV19	CASSVAGTGYGYTF	TGTGCCAGTAGTGTTGCCGGGACAGGTTATGGCTACACCTTC
-	-	TRBJ1-2	TRBV5-8	CASSSWTVANYGYTF	TGTGCCAGCAGCTCATGGACGGTAGCTAACTATGGCTACACCTTC
-	-	TRBJ2-7	TRBV11-2	CASSLDTDYDSEQYF	TGTGCCAGCAGCTTAGATACGGACTACGACAGCGAGCAGTACTTC
-	TRBD2	TRBJ2-1	TRBV4-1	CASSQGGGLDEQFF	TGCGCCAGCAGCCAGGGCGGGGGGTTAGATGAGCAGTTCTTC
once	-	TRBJ2-7	TRBV5-4	CASTESQGSYEQYF	TGTGCCAGCACCGAATCACAGGGCTCCTACGAGCAGTACTTC
-	-	TRBJ1-3	TRBV7-9	CASSLETAGNTIYF	TGTGCCAGCAGCTTGGAGACAGCTGGAAACACCATATATTTT
-	-	TRBJ1-1	TRBV7-2	CASSLARGPNTEAFF	TGTGCCAGCAGCTTAGCAAGGGGACCGAACACTGAAGCTTTCTTT
-	-	TRBJ2-1	TRBV6-5	CASSYDSWGVYNEQFF	TGTGCCAGCAGTTACGATTCGTGGGGGGTGTACAATGAGCAGTTCTTC
-	TRBD2	TRBJ2-2	TRBV19	CASSPTTSGSGDTGELFF	TGTGCCAGTAGTCCAACGACTAGCGGGAGTGGAGACACCGGGGAGCTGTTTTTT
-	-	TRBJ2-7	TRBV11-2	CASSLVDSSYEQYF	TGTGCCAGCAGCCTTGTGGACTCCTCCTACGAGCAGTACTTC
-	-	TRBJ1-2	TRBV9	CASSENGGIYGYTF	TGTGCCAGCAGCGAGAACGGGGGAATCTATGGCTACACCTTC
-	-	TRBJ2-7	TRBV7-9	CASSLGVGVPSSYEQYF	TGTGCCAGCAGCTTAGGGGTCGGGGTGCCGAGCTCCTACGAGCAGTACTTC
-	TRBD1	TRBJ1-1	TRBV7-6	CASSSRDSDQAFF	TGTGCCAGCAGCTCTCGGGACAGCGATCAAGCTTTCTTT
-	-	TRBJ2-5	TRBV27	CASSFPGETQYF	TGTGCCAGCAGTTTTCCTGGGGAGACCCAGTACTTC
-	TRBD1	TRBJ2-2	TRBV10-2	CASSVDRGRGGELFF	TGCGCCAGCAGCGTAGACAGGGGGCGCGGCGGGGAGCTGTTTTTT
-	TRBD2	TRBJ2-7	TRBV12-5	CASGLIGLAGTHTYEQYF	TGTGCTAGTGGTTTGATCGGACTAGCGGGGACACACACCTACGAGCAGTACTTC
-	-	TRBJ2-5	TRBV7-9	CASSPGMGQETQYF	TGTGCCAGCAGCCCCGGGATGGGACAAGAGACCCAGTACTTC
-	TRBD1	TRBJ2-1	TRBV6-5	CASSWTGVPYNEQFF	TGTGCCAGCAGTTGGACAGGGGTACCCTACAATGAGCAGTTCTTC
-	-	TRBJ2-3	TRBV2	CASAAPPAEVTDTQYF	TGTGCCAGCGCAGCCCCCCCAGCGGAGGTCACAGATACGCAGTATTTT
-	TRBD1	TRBJ2-7	TRBV16	CASKPGQVSYEQYF	TGTGCCAGCAAACCGGGACAGGTTTCCTACGAGCAGTACTTC
-	-	TRBJ2-6	TRBV7-9	CASSLSSGANVLTF	TGTGCCAGCAGCTTAAGTTCTGGGGCCAACGTCCTGACTTTC
-	-	TRBJ1-4	TRBV7-8	CASSLRLSNEKLFF	TGTGCCAGCAGCCTAAGACTGAGTAATGAAAAACTGTTTTTT
once	-	TRBJ2-7	TRBV6-1	CASTQRWGASYEQYF	TGTGCCAGCACCCAAAGGTGGGGGGCCTCCTACGAGCAGTACTTC